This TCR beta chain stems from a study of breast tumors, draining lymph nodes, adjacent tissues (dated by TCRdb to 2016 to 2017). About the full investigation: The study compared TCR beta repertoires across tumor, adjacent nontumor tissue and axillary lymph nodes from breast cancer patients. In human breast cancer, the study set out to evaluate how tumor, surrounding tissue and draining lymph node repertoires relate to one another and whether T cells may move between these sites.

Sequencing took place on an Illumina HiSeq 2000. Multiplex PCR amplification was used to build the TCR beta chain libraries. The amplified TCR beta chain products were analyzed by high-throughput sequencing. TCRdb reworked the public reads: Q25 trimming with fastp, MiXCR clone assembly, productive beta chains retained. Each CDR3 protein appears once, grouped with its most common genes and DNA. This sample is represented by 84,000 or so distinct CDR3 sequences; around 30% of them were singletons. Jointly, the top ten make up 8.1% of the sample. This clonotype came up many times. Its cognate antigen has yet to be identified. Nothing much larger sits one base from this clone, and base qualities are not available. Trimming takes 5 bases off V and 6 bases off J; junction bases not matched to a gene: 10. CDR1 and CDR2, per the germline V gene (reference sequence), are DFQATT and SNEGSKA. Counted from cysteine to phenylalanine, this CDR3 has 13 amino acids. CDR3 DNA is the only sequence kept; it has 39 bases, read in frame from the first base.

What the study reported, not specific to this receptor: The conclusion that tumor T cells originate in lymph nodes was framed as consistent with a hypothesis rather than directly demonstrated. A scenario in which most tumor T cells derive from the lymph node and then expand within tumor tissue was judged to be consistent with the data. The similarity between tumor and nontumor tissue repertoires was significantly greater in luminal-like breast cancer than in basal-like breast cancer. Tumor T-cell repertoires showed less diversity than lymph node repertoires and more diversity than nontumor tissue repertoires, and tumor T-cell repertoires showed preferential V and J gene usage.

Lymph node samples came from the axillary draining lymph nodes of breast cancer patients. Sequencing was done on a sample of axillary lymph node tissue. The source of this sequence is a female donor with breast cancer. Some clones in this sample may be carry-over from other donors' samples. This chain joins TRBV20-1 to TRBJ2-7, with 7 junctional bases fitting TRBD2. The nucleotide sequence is TGCAGTGCTGGGAGGGAACGGGCCTCCGAGCAGTACTTC. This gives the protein CSAGRERASEQYF.